This T cell receptor beta chain was recovered during a study of spatial heterogeneity in lung cancer. This CDR3 region has 12 residues. Germline-derived CDR1 and CDR2 are DFQATT and SNEGSKA (reference sequence). The ends were cut back, 2 bases at V and 5 bases at J, with 9 bases in the middle. The presence of a unique molecular identifier marked each TCR cDNA molecule. Each CDR3 protein gets one entry after TCRdb re-called the 5' RACE reads with MiXCR. Seen here are roughly 40,000 distinct CDR3 sequences, about 6.8% observed once, and the top ten hold about 45%. The time point was: sample taken at primary tumor resection.

The origin of this receptor is a female donor with early-stage non-small cell lung cancer. The specimen was PBMCs, collected at surgery. The rearrangement links TRBV20-1 to TRBJ1-2; no reliable D call. The CDR3 spells CSARRVRYGYTF. The CDR3 coding sequence is TGCAGTGCTAGAAGGGTACGGTATGGCTACACCTTC.